The 9 T cell receptor beta chains given below trace back to one sample, sequenced in a study of T cells in Graves' hyperthyroidism and ophthalmopathy. Amplification of TCR beta CDR3 regions used RNA as the template. Initially, a first-round RT-PCR of the TCR CDR3 employed the HTBI primer set. TCRdb processed the multiplex PCR reads anew with MiXCR; each CDR3 protein has one entry. The sample contains around 760,000 distinct CDR3 sequences, roughly a third of which appear only once. Material: blood. These receptors were obtained from a woman in her thirties or forties with Graves' hyperthyroidism.

V gene TRBV12-3 or TRBV12-4 combines with J gene TRBJ1-1, with TRBD1 identical over 11 bases. CDR3 length: 14 amino acids. The junction had 9 bases not matched to a gene; V was cut back by 6 bases and J by 9 bases. The CDR3 is CASRTGTGGFKAFF. The DNA for the CDR3 is TGTGCCAGCAGGACCGGGACAGGGGGGTTTAAAGCTTTCTTT.

This clonotype was recorded a few times. The chain links TRBV5-1 to TRBJ2-7; D call uncertain. V lost 2 bases, J lost 2 bases, and 14 bases lay in between. The V gene's germline CDR1 is SGHRS and CDR2 YFSETQ. This CDR3 contains 15 residues. The CDR3, as DNA: TGCGCCAGCAGCTTTGAAGGGCAGGCCGCCTACGAGCAGTACTTC. The encoded protein is CASSFEGQAAYEQYF.

This chain uses TRBV30 with TRBJ1-3; 10 bases fit TRBD1. The junction had 4 bases not matched to a gene; V was cut back by 0 bases and J by 5 bases. The length of the CDR3 is 15 residues. Germline-derived CDR1 and CDR2 are GTSNPN and SVGIG (reference sequence). The CDR3 nucleotides read TGTGCCTGGAGTGTTGGGGGACAGGGGAGAAACACCATATATTTT. This translates into CAWSVGGQGRNTIYF.

A word on this clonotype: An end of the junction does not agree with germline; a read error may underlie this. The chain recombines TRBV12-3 or TRBV12-4 with TRBJ2-5, with unresolved D. The CDR3 contains 11 residues. The CDR3: CASSLLETQHF. The DNA for the CDR3 is TGTGCCAGCAGTTTACTAGAGACCCAGCACTTC.

This clonotype was recorded at least ten times. A junction boundary mismatches the germline segment, possibly from a read error. This rearrangement joins TRBV5-1 to TRBJ1-1; D perhaps matches TRBD1 (6 bases). Germline V gene data show CDR1 as SGHRS and CDR2 as YFSETQ. This CDR3 contains 15 residues. The CDR3 loop is CASSLVGGLNTEAFF. In nucleotides, the CDR3 is TGTGCCAGCAGCTTAGTGGGGGGGCTGAACACTGAAGCTTTCTTT. Looking up the rest from reference TRBV5-1 and TRBJ1-1 gives the full variable domain: KAGVTQTPRYLIKTRGQQVTLSCSPISGHRSVSWYQQTPGQGLQFLFEYFSETQRNKGNFPGRFSGRQFSNSRSEMNVSTLELGDSALYLCASSLVGGLNTEAFFGQGTRLTVV.

V is TRBV6-5 and J is TRBJ1-2; 11 bases match TRBD1. V trimming: 7 bases; J trimming: 7 bases; junction bases outside the gene matches: 17. This CDR3 is 17 amino acids long. Germline CDR1 MNHEY, CDR2 SVGAGI. The chain's CDR3 is CASTEAGTGGPLSGYTF. CDR3 nucleotides: TGTGCCAGCACCGAAGCCGGGACAGGGGGGCCATTATCTGGCTACACCTTC.

V and J are TRBV30 and TRBJ2-6; D is uncertain. Trimming took 5 bases from V and 2 from J, leaving 1 base between them. The CDR3 is 11 amino acids. CDR1 GTSNPN and CDR2 SVGIG come from the germline V gene (reference sequence). CDR3 residues: CAWAGANVLTF. CDR3 sequence (DNA): TGTGCCTGGGCTGGGGCCAACGTCCTGACTTTC.

This clonotype was counted at least ten times. The chain carries TRBV11-3 and TRBJ2-1, with TRBD1 matching 11 bases. CDR1 is SGHNT and CDR2 is YENEEA in the germline V gene. V dropped 2 bases and J dropped 4; count of bases not matched to a gene: 4. This CDR3 contains 16 residues. The CDR3 spells CASSLFRDRGYNEQFF. Here the CDR3 DNA reads TGTGCCAGCAGCTTATTCCGGGACAGGGGGTACAATGAGCAGTTCTTC.

This clonotype was observed at least ten times. The chain combines TRBV10-1 with TRBJ1-1; 9 positions match TRBD1. The CDR3 is made up of 15 amino acids. From germline, CDR1 is WNHNN and CDR2 SYGVQD (reference sequence). J was trimmed by 0 bases and V by 6 bases; bases with no gene match: 5. The CDR3 loop reads CASSDTGGLNTEAFF. The CDR3 DNA reads as TGCGCCAGCAGCGATACAGGGGGCCTGAACACTGAAGCTTTCTTT.